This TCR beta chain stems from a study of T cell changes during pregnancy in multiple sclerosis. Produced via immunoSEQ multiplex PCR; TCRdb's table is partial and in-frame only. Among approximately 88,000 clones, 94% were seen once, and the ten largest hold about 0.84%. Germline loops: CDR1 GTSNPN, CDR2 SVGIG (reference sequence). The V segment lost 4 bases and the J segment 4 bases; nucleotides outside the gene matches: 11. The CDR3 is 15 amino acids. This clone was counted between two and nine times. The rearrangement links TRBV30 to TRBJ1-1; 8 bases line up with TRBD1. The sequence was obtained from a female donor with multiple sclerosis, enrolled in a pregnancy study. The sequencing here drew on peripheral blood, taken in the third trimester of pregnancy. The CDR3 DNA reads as TGTGCCTGGATGGGTCCTACAGGGGGAACCACTGAAGCTTTCTTT. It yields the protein CAWMGPTGGTTEAFF.